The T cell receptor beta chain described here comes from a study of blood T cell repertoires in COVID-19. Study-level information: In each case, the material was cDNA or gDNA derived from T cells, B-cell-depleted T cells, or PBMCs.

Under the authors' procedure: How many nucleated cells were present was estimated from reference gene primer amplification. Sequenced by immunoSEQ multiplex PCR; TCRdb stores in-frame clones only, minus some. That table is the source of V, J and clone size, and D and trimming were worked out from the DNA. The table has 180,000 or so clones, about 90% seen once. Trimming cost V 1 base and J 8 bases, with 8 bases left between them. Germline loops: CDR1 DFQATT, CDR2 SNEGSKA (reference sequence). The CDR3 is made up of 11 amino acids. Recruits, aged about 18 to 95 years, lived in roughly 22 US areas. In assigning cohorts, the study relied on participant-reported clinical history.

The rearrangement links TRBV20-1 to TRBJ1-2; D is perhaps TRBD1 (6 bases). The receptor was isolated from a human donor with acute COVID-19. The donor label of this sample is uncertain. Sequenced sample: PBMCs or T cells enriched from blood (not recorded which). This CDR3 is CSARGGGGYTF. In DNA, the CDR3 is TGCAGTGCTAGAGGGGGGGGCGGCTACACCTTC.